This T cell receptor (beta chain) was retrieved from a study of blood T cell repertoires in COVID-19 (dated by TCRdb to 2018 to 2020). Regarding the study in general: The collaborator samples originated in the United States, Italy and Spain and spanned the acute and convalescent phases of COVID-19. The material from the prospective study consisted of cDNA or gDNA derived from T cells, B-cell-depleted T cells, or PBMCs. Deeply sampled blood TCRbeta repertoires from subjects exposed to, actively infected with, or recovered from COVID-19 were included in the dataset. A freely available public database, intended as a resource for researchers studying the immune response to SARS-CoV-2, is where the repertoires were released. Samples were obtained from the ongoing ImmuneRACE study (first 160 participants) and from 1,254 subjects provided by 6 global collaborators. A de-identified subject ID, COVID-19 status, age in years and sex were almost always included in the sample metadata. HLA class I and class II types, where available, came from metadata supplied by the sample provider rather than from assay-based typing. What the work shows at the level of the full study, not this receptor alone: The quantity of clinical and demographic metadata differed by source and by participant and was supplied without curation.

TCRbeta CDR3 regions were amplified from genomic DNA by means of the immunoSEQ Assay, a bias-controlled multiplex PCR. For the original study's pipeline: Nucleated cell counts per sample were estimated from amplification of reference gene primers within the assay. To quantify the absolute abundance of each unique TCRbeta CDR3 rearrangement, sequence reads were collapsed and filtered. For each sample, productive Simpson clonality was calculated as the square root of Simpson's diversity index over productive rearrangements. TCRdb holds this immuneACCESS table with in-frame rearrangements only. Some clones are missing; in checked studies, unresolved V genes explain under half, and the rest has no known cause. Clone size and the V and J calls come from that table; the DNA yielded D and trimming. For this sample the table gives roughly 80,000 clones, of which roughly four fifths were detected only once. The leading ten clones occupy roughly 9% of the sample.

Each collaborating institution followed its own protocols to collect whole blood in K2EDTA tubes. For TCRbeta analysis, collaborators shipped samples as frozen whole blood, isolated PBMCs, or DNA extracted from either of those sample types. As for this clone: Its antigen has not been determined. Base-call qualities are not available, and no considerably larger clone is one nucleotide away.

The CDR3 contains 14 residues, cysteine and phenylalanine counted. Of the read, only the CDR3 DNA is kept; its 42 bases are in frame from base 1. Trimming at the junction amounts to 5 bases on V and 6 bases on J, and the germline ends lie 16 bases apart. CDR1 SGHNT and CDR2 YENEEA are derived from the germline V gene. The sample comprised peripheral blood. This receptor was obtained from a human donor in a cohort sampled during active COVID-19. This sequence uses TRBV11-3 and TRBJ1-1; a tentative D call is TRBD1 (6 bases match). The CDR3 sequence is CASSLLGAGAEAFF. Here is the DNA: TGTGCCAGCAGCCTTCTGGGGGCTGGGGCTGAAGCTTTCTTT. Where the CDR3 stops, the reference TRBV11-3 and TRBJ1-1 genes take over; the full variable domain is EAGVVQSPRYKIIEKKQPVAFWCNPISGHNTLYWYLQNLGQGPELLIRYENEEAVDDSQLPKDRFSAERLKGVDSTLKIQPAELGDSAVYLCASSLLGAGAEAFFGQGTRLTVV.